This passage covers 20 T cell receptor beta chains from one sample sequenced in a study of blood T cells in healthy people across ages. Primed by a sample-barcoded 5' primer and a J-beta primer mix, a second PCR proceeded for 7 to 11 cycles. Each CDR3 protein is one row after TCRdb ran MiXCR on the 5' RACE reads. The sample has about 1.5 million distinct CDR3 sequences; approximately 42% are singletons. Sequencing was done on a sample of blood. The receptors here all came from a woman aged 18 to 35 in good health.

The chain joins TRBV11-2 to TRBJ1-1; a weak D match, TRBD1 (6 bases). The germline V gene encodes CDR1 SGHAT and CDR2 FQNNGV. The CDR3 is made up of 17 amino acids. V dropped 5 bases and J dropped 1 base, with 20 bases sitting between them. CDR3 loop: CASSHYRGASGNTEAFF. As DNA, the CDR3 is TGTGCCAGCAGCCACTATCGGGGGGCAAGTGGGAACACTGAAGCTTTCTTT.

The J gene is TRBJ2-2, the V gene TRBV7-8; the match to TRBD1 covers 7 bases. V gave up 0 bases and J gave up 2 bases; unmatched junction bases: 6. Germline assignment: CDR1 SGHVS and CDR2 FQNEAQ. This CDR3 contains 17 residues. CDR3 DNA sequence: TGTGCCAGCAGCTTAGCCCCCGGGACAGATAACACCGGGGAGCTGTTTTTT. It encodes CASSLAPGTDNTGELFF.

The rearrangement uses TRBV9 and TRBJ2-5, with D hard to call. There are 15 residues in the CDR3. Germline V gives CDR1 SGDLS, CDR2 YYNGEE. Trimming took 0 bases from V and 0 from J, leaving 9 bases between them. In DNA form, the CDR3 reads TGTGCCAGCAGCGTAGCCGGATTGTACCAAGAGACCCAGTACTTC. Protein product: CASSVAGLYQETQYF. The whole variable domain, remainder taken from reference TRBV9 and TRBJ2-5, is DSGVTQTPKHLITATGQRVTLRCSPRSGDLSVYWYQQSLDQGLQFLIQYYNGEERAKGNILERFSAQQFPDLHSELNLSSLELGDSALYFCASSVAGLYQETQYFGPGTRLLVL.

The chain is built from TRBV29-1 and TRBJ1-2; D is uncertain. CDR3 size: 13 residues. Trimming pared 5 bases from V and 10 bases from J, leaving 20 bases between. Germline V CDR1 and CDR2: SQVTM, ANQGSEA. Here the CDR3 reads CSVSGKTYPFYTF. The CDR3 nucleotides are TGCAGCGTTAGCGGCAAAACCTACCCGTTCTACACCTTC.

The chain has TRBV7-8 and TRBJ2-3, with 9 bases aligning to TRBD2. CDR3 size: 15 residues. V lost 4 bases to trimming and J lost 5 bases; unmatched junction nucleotides: 7. The germline CDR1 and CDR2 sequences are SGHVS and FQNEAQ. As DNA, the CDR3 is TGTGCCAGCAGCTCTAGCGGGGCACGCATAGATACGCAGTATTTT. Translated, it gives CASSSSGARIDTQYF.

This clonotype has just a few counts. This sequence joins TRBV25-1 and TRBJ1-1; D gene ambiguous. Trimming cost V 1 base and J 9 bases, with 6 bases left between them. Germline CDR1 MGHDK, CDR2 SYGVNS. This CDR3 is 11 amino acids long. Written as DNA, the CDR3 is TGTGCCAGCAGTGAATCTGGGAAAGCTTTCTTT. It is translated as CASSESGKAFF.

V gene TRBV7-2 combines with J gene TRBJ2-7; TRBD1 matches at 9 bases. Trimming at V came to 0 bases and at J to 5 bases, leaving 8 bases not matched to a gene. This CDR3 region has 16 residues. CDR1 is SGHTA and CDR2 is FQGNSA in the germline V gene. The CDR3 region has the DNA TGTGCCAGCAGCTTAGCGCGGGACAGGGTAGGCAACGAGCAGTACTTC. It specifies CASSLARDRVGNEQYF.

This sequence joins TRBV27 and TRBJ2-5; tentatively, D is TRBD2 (6 bases). This CDR3 region has 14 residues. V was cut by 5 bases and J by 3 bases, with 13 bases left in between. CDR1 is MNHEY, CDR2 SMNVEV, per germline (reference sequence). DNA of the CDR3: TGTGCCAGCAGTGTGAGGAGGGAGGAAGAGACCCAGTACTTC. This encodes CASSVRREEETQYF.

The J gene is TRBJ2-1, the V gene TRBV20-1; TRBD1 is a possible D gene (6 bases). The germline V and J ends were trimmed by 6 bases and 6 bases, with 9 bases remaining between them. The CDR3 consists of 11 residues. CDR1 is DFQATT, CDR2 SNEGSKA, per germline (reference sequence). CDR3 DNA sequence: TGCAGTGCAAAAGGGGGCAATGAGCAGTTCTTC. Protein: CSAKGGNEQFF.

In this sample, this clonotype turned up a few times. The chain recombines TRBV10-3 with TRBJ2-7; 9 bases fit TRBD1. J was trimmed by 1 base and V by 9 bases; bases with no gene match: 4. The CDR3 has 13 residues. CDR1 and CDR2 from the germline V gene are ENHRY and SYGVKD. The CDR3 coding sequence is TGTGCCATAGGGACAGGGACTTCCTACGAGCAGTACTTC. It specifies CAIGTGTSYEQYF.

The chain joins TRBV14 to TRBJ1-2, with 11 bases fitting TRBD1. The CDR3 extends over 15 amino acids. Germline loops: CDR1 SGHDN, CDR2 FVKESK. V lost 1 base, J lost 8 bases, and 6 bases stayed unmatched. Here the CDR3 reads CASSQGTGGMRGYTF. The CDR3 DNA sequence: TGTGCCAGCAGCCAAGGGACAGGGGGCATGCGGGGCTACACCTTC.

This chain joins TRBV3-1 and TRBJ2-3; D is unresolved. The CDR3 sequence is 13 residues long. The V gene's germline CDR1 is LGHDT and CDR2 YNNKEL (reference sequence). V lost 2 bases, J lost 5 bases, and 8 bases lay in between. The CDR3 region is CASSQNRLDTQYF. The DNA of the CDR3 is TGTGCCAGCAGCCAAAACCGCCTAGATACGCAGTATTTT.

The rearrangement links TRBV28 to TRBJ1-4, with D maybe TRBD1 (6 bases). In germline, CDR1 is MDHEN, CDR2 SYDVKM. The CDR3 is made up of 15 amino acids. V was cut by 5 bases and J by 3 bases, with 13 bases left in between. The CDR3 DNA reads as TGTGCCAGCAGTGTGCTGGGGGCGGCTAATGAAAAACTGTTTTTT. Translation: CASSVLGAANEKLFF. The complete variable domain, with remaining parts taken from reference TRBV28 and TRBJ1-4, reads DVKVTQSSRYLVKRTGEKVFLECVQDMDHENMFWYRQDPGLGLRLIYFSYDVKMKEKGDIPEGYSVSREKKERFSLILESASTNQTSMYLCASSVLGAANEKLFFGSGTQLSVL.

This chain uses TRBV30 with TRBJ2-6; weak D call: TRBD1 (5 bases). V gave up 0 bases and J gave up 2 bases, with 8 bases separating them. Per the germline V gene, CDR1 is GTSNPN and CDR2 is SVGIG (reference sequence). The length of the CDR3 is 15 residues. The CDR3 protein is CAWSVQAAGANVLTF. The CDR3 region has the DNA TGTGCCTGGAGTGTACAGGCAGCTGGGGCCAACGTCCTGACTTTC. Full variable domain (missing parts from reference TRBV30 and TRBJ2-6): SQTIHQWPATLVQPVGSPLSLECTVEGTSNPNLYWYRQAAGRGLQLLFYSVGIGQISSEVPQNLSASRPQDRQFILSSKKLLLSDSGFYLCAWSVQAAGANVLTFGAGSRLTVL.

This clonotype was seen only a few times. CDR3 sequence reads: CSARDQGGQNLAKNIQYF. The CDR3 DNA reads TGCAGTGCTAGAGATCAGGGAGGACAGAACCTAGCCAAAAACATTCAGTACTTC. This chain uses TRBV20-1 with TRBJ2-4, with D possibly being TRBD1 or TRBD2 (6 bases each). The CDR3 loop spans 18 amino acids. Trimming removed 0 bases from V and 0 bases from J, with 18 bases in between. Per the germline V gene, CDR1 is DFQATT and CDR2 is SNEGSKA (reference sequence).

Only a few counts were recorded for this clonotype. This chain links TRBV29-1 with TRBJ2-5, with no clear D. Germline lookup yields CDR1 SQVTM and CDR2 ANQGSEA. V was shortened by 5 bases and J by 2 bases, with 18 bases between the two germline ends. The CDR3 runs to 15 residues. The CDR3 region has the DNA TGCAGCGTTCGGCGGATTGTATCAATGCAAGAGACCCAGTACTTC. Translating it yields CSVRRIVSMQETQYF.

This chain joins TRBV7-2 and TRBJ1-2, with 7 bases fitting TRBD1. Germline CDR1 SGHTA, CDR2 FQGNSA. This CDR3 has 13 residues. The trim removed 7 bases at V and 4 bases at J, leaving 6 bases unmatched. This CDR3 reads CASIPTGVYGYTF. The CDR3 DNA follows: TGTGCCAGCATCCCAACAGGGGTCTATGGCTACACCTTC. The full variable domain, in which reference TRBV7-2 and TRBJ1-2 provide the parts outside the CDR3, is GAGVSQSPSNKVTEKGKDVELRCDPISGHTALYWYRQSLGQGLEFLIYFQGNSAPDKSGLPSDRFSAERTGGSVSTLTIQRTQQEDSAVYLCASIPTGVYGYTFGSGTRLTVV.

This chain joins TRBV13 and TRBJ2-1; the D gene is possibly TRBD1 (6 bases). Between the trimmed V and J ends, which lost 1 base and 9 bases, there was a span of 22 bases. CDR3 size: 17 residues. Germline V lookup: CDR1 PRHDT, CDR2 FYEKMQ (reference sequence). Here the CDR3 reads CASSLVPTGPEIGEQFF. Written as DNA, the CDR3 is TGTGCCAGCAGCTTAGTCCCTACAGGGCCCGAGATTGGTGAGCAGTTCTTC.

The V call is TRBV9, the J call TRBJ2-5; maybe TRBD2 (5 bases). The V gene lost 2 bases and the J gene lost 3 bases, with 17 bases spanning the gap. Germline CDR1 and CDR2: SGDLS and YYNGEE. The CDR3 covers 16 residues. In nucleotides, the CDR3 is TGTGCCAGCAGCGTGGAGACGGGGTGGAAGGAAGAGACCCAGTACTTC. This codes for CASSVETGWKEETQYF.

The J gene is TRBJ2-1, the V gene TRBV18; 9 bases are a match to TRBD2. Unmatched junction bases numbered 9, after V lost 5 bases and J lost 10 bases. This CDR3 spans 14 amino acids. Per the germline V gene, CDR1 is KGHSH and CDR2 is LQKENI. The CDR3 sequence is CASSRTSENREQFF. CDR3 DNA sequence: TGTGCCAGCTCAAGGACTAGCGAGAATCGGGAGCAGTTCTTC.